Presented here are 25 T cell receptor beta chains from one specimen sequenced in a study of OX40 agonist ivuxolimab in advanced cancers. Assay: immunoSEQ multiplex PCR; the TCRdb copy retains only in-frame clones and omits some. The table lists 65,000 to 90,000 clones, about 89% of them singletons, with 8.4% in the top ten. This specimen consisted of CD4+ or CD8+ T cells sorted from blood, obtained in a trial of the OX40 agonist ivuxolimab. Receptor source: an adult with an advanced solid tumor such as melanoma, head and neck, liver or kidney cancer.

The V call is TRBV6-6, the J call TRBJ2-3; perhaps TRBD1 as D (6 bases). This CDR3 is built from 12 residues. Trimming removed 5 bases from V and 4 bases from J, with 7 bases in between. The V gene's germline CDR1 is MNHNY and CDR2 SVGAGI (reference sequence). The CDR3 reads CASSTGPDTQYF. The CDR3 nucleotides read TGTGCCAGCAGTACAGGGCCAGATACGCAGTATTTT.

V is TRBV11-3 and J is TRBJ1-2; a possible D gene is TRBD1 (5 bases). The germline gives CDR1 SGHNT, CDR2 YENEEA. Trimming pared 1 base from V and 2 bases from J, leaving 5 bases between. The CDR3 is 13 amino acids. The DNA for the CDR3 is TGTGCCAGCAGCTTAGGGGACAACTATGGCTACACCTTC. Translating it yields CASSLGDNYGYTF.

This rearrangement joins TRBV6-5 to TRBJ1-1, with no clear D. There are 13 residues in the CDR3. The V end was cut by 8 bases, the J end by 1 base, with 11 bases between. CDR1 is MNHEY, CDR2 SVGAGI, per germline. This CDR3 reads CASYLGPNTEAFF. As DNA, the CDR3 is TGTGCCAGCTACCTCGGCCCGAACACTGAAGCTTTCTTT.

This chain joins TRBV15 and TRBJ2-2; D possibly corresponds to TRBD1 (6 bases). The germline V gene encodes CDR1 LNHNV and CDR2 YYDKDF (reference sequence). The length of the CDR3 is 17 residues. The V gene lost 5 bases and the J gene lost 4 bases, with 20 bases spanning the gap. Here the CDR3 DNA reads TGTGCCACCAGCCCCCCTGATTCAGGGGCGGTCACCGGGGAGCTGTTTTTT. Translation gives CATSPPDSGAVTGELFF. The full variable domain, with the rest looked up from reference TRBV15 and TRBJ2-2, is DAMVIQNPRYQVTQFGKPVTLSCSQTLNHNVMYWYQQKSSQAPKLLFHYYDKDFNNEADTPDNFQSRRPNTSFCFLDIRSPGLGDTAMYLCATSPPDSGAVTGELFFGEGSRLTVL.

The chain combines TRBV29-1 with TRBJ2-5; D call uncertain. Deletions cut 5 bases from V and 3 bases from J, with 13 bases between. Germline-derived CDR1 and CDR2 are SQVTM and ANQGSEA. This CDR3 comprises 13 residues. CDR3 protein: CSVLVWREETQYF. CDR3 in DNA: TGCAGCGTTCTGGTATGGAGAGAAGAGACCCAGTACTTC.

The chain employs TRBV4-3 and TRBJ2-3; D is ambiguous. This CDR3 is built from 14 residues. V dropped 0 bases and J dropped 1 base, with 5 bases sitting between them. Germline CDR1 and CDR2: LGHNA and YSLEER. The CDR3 loop is CASSQDRGTDTQYF. Here the CDR3 DNA reads TGCGCCAGCAGCCAAGATAGGGGCACAGATACGCAGTATTTT.

The rearrangement uses TRBV28 and TRBJ2-7; D not resolved. Deletions cut 2 bases from V and 4 bases from J, with 9 bases between. The CDR3 loop spans 13 amino acids. Germline assignment: CDR1 MDHEN and CDR2 SYDVKM. The CDR3 region has the DNA TGTGCCAGCAGTTTAGACATGTCATACGAGCAGTACTTC. Translating gives CASSLDMSYEQYF. Full variable domain (missing parts from reference TRBV28 and TRBJ2-7): DVKVTQSSRYLVKRTGEKVFLECVQDMDHENMFWYRQDPGLGLRLIYFSYDVKMKEKGDIPEGYSVSREKKERFSLILESASTNQTSMYLCASSLDMSYEQYFGPGTRLTVT.

The chain is built from TRBV13 and TRBJ2-3; D not resolved. Trimming removed 2 bases at V and 4 bases at J, with 4 bases between. The length of the CDR3 is 12 residues. Germline assignment: CDR1 PRHDT and CDR2 FYEKMQ (reference sequence). CDR3: CASSLLPDTQYF. In DNA, the CDR3 is TGTGCCAGCAGCTTACTCCCAGATACGCAGTATTTT.

The gene calls are TRBV2 and TRBJ1-2; unclear D gene. Looked up from germline, CDR1 is SNHLY and CDR2 is FYNNEI. Trimming took 3 bases from V and 2 from J, leaving 4 bases between them. The CDR3 totals 12 residues. CDR3 coding DNA: TGTGCCAGCAGTGACAGCAACTATGGCTACACCTTC. Its protein is CASSDSNYGYTF.

This clone has just one count. This same CDR3 is encoded by further DNA sequences in the sample. The rearrangement uses TRBV27 and TRBJ1-6, with D hard to call. Germline V lookup: CDR1 MNHEY, CDR2 SMNVEV (reference sequence). The CDR3 runs 13 residues. Trimming cost V 9 bases and J 0 bases, with 6 bases left between them. CDR3 sequence: CASSSSYNSPLHF. The CDR3 DNA follows: TGTGCCAGTTCTAGCTCCTATAATTCACCCCTCCACTTT.

This chain uses TRBV28 with TRBJ1-1; D is unclear. Germline V gene data show CDR1 as MDHEN and CDR2 as SYDVKM. The CDR3 totals 16 residues. Trimming took 5 bases from V and 0 from J, leaving 16 bases between them. CDR3 region: CASSTRFVSLNTEAFF. CDR3 nucleotides: TGTGCCAGCAGTACCAGATTCGTTTCCTTGAACACTGAAGCTTTCTTT.

The V call is TRBV7-3, the J call TRBJ2-5; D ambiguous. Trimming pared 1 base from V and 0 bases from J, leaving 15 bases between. The CDR3 runs 17 residues. Germline V CDR1 and CDR2: SGHTA, FQGTGA. The CDR3 reads CASSLRAGQDDQETQYF. CDR3 DNA: TGTGCCAGCAGCTTAAGGGCCGGGCAGGACGACCAAGAGACCCAGTACTTC.

V and J are TRBV28 and TRBJ1-1; no clear D. Trimming took 3 bases from V and 1 from J, leaving 9 bases between them. Germline loops: CDR1 MDHEN, CDR2 SYDVKM. The CDR3 runs to 14 residues. DNA of the CDR3: TGTGCCAGCAGTTTTGGGGTGCCGAACACTGAAGCTTTCTTT. It translates to CASSFGVPNTEAFF.

The chain is built from TRBV28 and TRBJ2-7, with a possible D match to TRBD2 (6 bases). The CDR3 consists of 13 residues. Germline V gene lookup returns CDR1 MDHEN and CDR2 SYDVKM. Between the trimmed V and J ends, which lost 5 bases and 6 bases, there was a span of 14 bases. This CDR3 reads CASSISGTSEQYV. The CDR3 region has the DNA TGTGCCAGCAGTATATCCGGGACTTCCGAGCAGTACGTC.

This clone was detected a few times. This chain connects TRBV27 to TRBJ1-1; 7 nucleotides agree with TRBD1. In germline, CDR1 is MNHEY, CDR2 SMNVEV (reference sequence). J lost 6 bases, V lost 5 bases, and 9 bases had no gene match. The CDR3 runs to 14 residues. CDR3 loop: CASSRIGTVSEAFF. CDR3 nucleotide sequence: TGTGCCAGCAGTAGGATCGGGACAGTCTCTGAAGCTTTCTTT.

The gene calls are TRBV6-5 and TRBJ2-6; D is perhaps TRBD2 (6 bases). Germline-derived CDR1 and CDR2 are MNHEY and SVGAGI. V lost 4 bases, J lost 0 bases, and 7 bases lay in between. CDR3 length: 15 amino acids. CDR3 DNA sequence: TGTGCCAGCAGTTTCGGGGGCTCTGGGGCCAACGTCCTGACTTTC. This codes for CASSFGGSGANVLTF.

This chain connects TRBV15 to TRBJ2-4, with 7 bases fitting TRBD1. Germline V gene sequence: CDR1 LNHNV, CDR2 YYDKDF (reference sequence). The CDR3 sequence is 13 residues long. Trimming took 4 bases from V and 8 from J; bases not matched to a gene: 5. The CDR3 spells CATSIQGYDIQYF. CDR3 in DNA: TGTGCCACCAGCATACAGGGGTACGACATTCAGTACTTC.

This chain links TRBV6-1 with TRBJ2-7, with 8 bases fitting TRBD2. Germline V gene sequence: CDR1 MNHNS, CDR2 SASEGT. V dropped 2 bases and J dropped 0; count of bases not matched to a gene: 9. The CDR3 totals 17 residues. CDR3 in amino acids: CASSEFSPGGYSYEQYF. The CDR3 coding sequence is TGTGCCAGCAGTGAATTTTCCCCGGGGGGGTACTCCTACGAGCAGTACTTC.

The CDR3 DNA reads TGTGCCATCAGGATGACAGATCTCGTCTCTGGAAACACCATATATTTT. It yields the protein CAIRMTDLVSGNTIYF. V usage is TRBV10-3 and J usage is TRBJ1-3, with D possibly being TRBD1 (5 bases). Between the trimmed V and J ends, which lost 6 bases and 0 bases, there was a span of 15 bases. Germline V CDR1 and CDR2: ENHRY, SYGVKD. The CDR3 consists of 16 residues.

The V call is TRBV15, the J call TRBJ2-2; D perhaps matches TRBD1 (5 bases). Looked up from germline, CDR1 is LNHNV and CDR2 is YYDKDF (reference sequence). This CDR3 has 15 amino acids. V was pared by 3 bases and J by 5 bases, with 13 bases between. The CDR3, as DNA: TGTGCCACCAGCAGTGCGACAGATTTAACCGGGGAGCTGTTTTTT. Translating it yields CATSSATDLTGELFF.

V is TRBV28 and J is TRBJ2-1; TRBD1 might be the D (6 bases). Germline V CDR1 and CDR2: MDHEN, SYDVKM. The ends were cut back, 7 bases at V and 6 bases at J, with 22 bases in the middle. The CDR3 spans 16 residues. The DNA of the CDR3 is TGTGCCAGCACCCCTCGGACTGGGGGCCCACGCAATGAGCAGTTCTTC. This gives the protein CASTPRTGGPRNEQFF.

The rearrangement uses TRBV9 and TRBJ1-6; TRBD1 agrees at 8 bases. This CDR3 spans 15 amino acids. The trim removed 4 bases at V and 7 bases at J, leaving 7 bases unmatched. Germline CDR1 is SGDLS and CDR2 is YYNGEE. CDR3 region: CASSIGTGMNSPLHF. The DNA for the CDR3 is TGTGCCAGCAGCATCGGGACAGGAATGAATTCACCCCTCCACTTT.

The chain links TRBV2 to TRBJ1-2; D uncertain. Germline V gene lookup returns CDR1 SNHLY and CDR2 FYNNEI. This CDR3 has 14 residues. CDR3 in DNA: TGTGCGCTAAGAATATTTTTCGCTAACTATGGCTACACCTTC. Its protein is CALRIFFANYGYTF.

The chain links TRBV29-1 to TRBJ2-1; 8 nucleotides line up with TRBD1. The CDR3 loop spans 14 amino acids. The V and J ends lost 4 bases and 2 bases, in that order; junction bases with no gene match: 4. In germline, CDR1 is SQVTM, CDR2 ANQGSEA. CDR3 amino acids: CSVGSGGAYNEQFF. The CDR3 DNA reads TGCAGCGTTGGGTCAGGGGGCGCCTACAATGAGCAGTTCTTC.

The gene calls are TRBV19 and TRBJ2-3, with D possibly matching TRBD2 (5 bases). CDR1 is LNHDA, CDR2 SQIVND, per germline (reference sequence). V was cut by 3 bases and J by 6 bases, with 13 bases left in between. This CDR3 spans 14 amino acids. The CDR3 loop is CASSIAAEVDTQYF. CDR3 nucleotides: TGTGCCAGTAGTATCGCGGCGGAGGTGGATACGCAGTATTTT.